This T cell receptor (beta chain) derives from a study of shared T cell receptors in the human thymus. The repertoire was sequenced with immunoSEQ multiplex PCR; TCRdb's copy has only in-frame clones and lacks some. The sample consists of hundreds of thousands of clones, about 80% of them appearing once. This CDR3 spans 12 amino acids. Germline V CDR1 and CDR2: GTSNPN, SVGIG (reference sequence). Trimming left V 5 bases short and J 8 bases short, with 12 bases between. These same records also appear under a second study, on human thymus T cells. That publication notes: Donation came from healthy Finnish infants having corrective surgery for congenital heart defects. Obtained as resections during corrective heart surgery, the thymus tissue was then studied.

The TCR comes from a boy younger than two with a congenital heart defect. The gene calls are TRBV30 and TRBJ1-4; maybe TRBD1 (6 bases). Sequencing was carried out using thymocytes. CDR3 DNA sequence: TGTGCCTGGTCGACAGGAATCGAAAAACTGTTTTTT. Translating it yields CAWSTGIEKLFF.